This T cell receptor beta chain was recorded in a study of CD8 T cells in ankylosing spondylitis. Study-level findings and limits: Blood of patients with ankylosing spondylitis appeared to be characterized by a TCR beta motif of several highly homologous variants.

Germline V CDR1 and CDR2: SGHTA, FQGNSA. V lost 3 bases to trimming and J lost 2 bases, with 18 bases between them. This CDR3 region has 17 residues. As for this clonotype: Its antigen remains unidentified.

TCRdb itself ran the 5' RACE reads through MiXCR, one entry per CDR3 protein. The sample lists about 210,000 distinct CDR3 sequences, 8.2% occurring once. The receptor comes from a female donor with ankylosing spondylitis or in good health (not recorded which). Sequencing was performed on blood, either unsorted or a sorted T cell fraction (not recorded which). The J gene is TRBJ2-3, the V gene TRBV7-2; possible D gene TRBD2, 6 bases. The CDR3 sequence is CASSFSIADPLTDTQYF. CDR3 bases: TGTGCCAGCAGCTTCTCCATAGCGGACCCTCTCACAGATACGCAGTATTTT. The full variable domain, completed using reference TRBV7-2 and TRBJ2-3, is GAGVSQSPSNKVTEKGKDVELRCDPISGHTALYWYRQSLGQGLEFLIYFQGNSAPDKSGLPSDRFSAERTGGSVSTLTIQRTQQEDSAVYLCASSFSIADPLTDTQYFGPGTRLTVL.